Below, 19 T cell receptor beta chains from the same sample are listed, as sequenced in a study of blood T cell repertoires in COVID-19. The repertoire was sequenced with immunoSEQ multiplex PCR; TCRdb's copy has only in-frame clones and lacks some. The sample has 65,000 to 85,000 clones, around 87% seen once. Specimen: peripheral blood. The source is a woman under 30 with acute or convalescent COVID-19.

The V gene is TRBV6-2 or TRBV6-3, the J gene TRBJ2-1; D might be TRBD2 (8 bases). This CDR3 region has 19 residues. Germline V CDR1 and CDR2: MNHEY, SVGEGT. With 2 bases removed from V and 7 bases from J, the gap between germline ends came to 27 bases. The CDR3 loop reads CASSYPYSGTRGLWNEQFF. CDR3 sequence (DNA): TGTGCCAGCAGTTACCCCTACTCCGGGACTAGGGGGCTATGGAATGAGCAGTTCTTC.

The CDR3 reads CASTDPGTGNEKLFF. CDR3 nucleotides: TGTGCCAGTACCGACCCCGGGACAGGGAATGAAAAACTGTTTTTT. The J gene is TRBJ1-4, the V gene TRBV19, with 9 nucleotides matching TRBD1. Trimming at V came to 7 bases and at J to 5 bases, leaving 8 bases not matched to a gene. This CDR3 region has 15 residues. The V gene's germline CDR1 is LNHDA and CDR2 SQIVND (reference sequence).

The gene calls are TRBV7-8 and TRBJ1-4, with a weak D call TRBD1 (5 bases). This CDR3 region has 17 residues. Trimming shortened V by 5 bases and J by 8 bases, and 24 bases separated the two germline ends. Germline CDR1 and CDR2: SGHVS and FQNEAQ. CDR3 protein: CASSHLLGQGQLEKLFF. The CDR3, as DNA: TGTGCCAGCAGCCACCTACTGGGGCAGGGTCAGTTAGAAAAACTGTTTTTT.

This rearrangement joins TRBV4-1 to TRBJ2-1, with 9 bases lining up with TRBD1. Germline V gives CDR1 MGHRA, CDR2 YSYEKL. The CDR3 covers 15 residues. The trim removed 2 bases at V and 8 bases at J, leaving 7 bases unmatched. Written as DNA, the CDR3 is TGCGCCAGCAGCCAATACACAGGGGGCACAGATGAGCAGTTCTTC. Its translation: CASSQYTGGTDEQFF.

This sequence joins TRBV2 and TRBJ1-2, with D maybe TRBD1 (6 bases). The CDR3 spans 15 residues. In germline, CDR1 is SNHLY, CDR2 FYNNEI. The germline V and J ends were trimmed by 2 bases and 5 bases, with 15 bases remaining between them. The CDR3 reads CASSEWAGERYGYTF. Here the CDR3 DNA reads TGTGCCAGCAGTGAATGGGCAGGGGAAAGGTATGGCTACACCTTC.

This chain connects TRBV6-5 to TRBJ1-1, with 10 bases aligning to TRBD1. Germline values: CDR1 MNHEY, CDR2 SVGAGI. The J segment lost 6 bases and the V segment lost 6 bases, leaving 10 bases of the junction unmatched. The CDR3 covers 15 residues. Here the CDR3 reads CASSPDRGRWAEAFF. CDR3 DNA: TGTGCCAGCAGCCCCGACAGGGGGCGGTGGGCTGAAGCTTTCTTT.

The J gene is TRBJ1-2, the V gene TRBV2, with D tentatively TRBD1 (6 bases). The CDR3 runs 14 residues. The V gene's germline CDR1 is SNHLY and CDR2 FYNNEI. V was clipped by 6 bases and J by 0 bases, with 11 bases between them. CDR3 sequence: CASSSDSSNYGYTF. The CDR3, as DNA: TGTGCCAGCAGCTCGGACAGCTCTAACTATGGCTACACCTTC.

The chain links TRBV10-1 to TRBJ1-5, with D uncertain. The V end was cut by 9 bases, the J end by 5 bases, with 5 bases between. CDR3 length equals 10 residues. The germline gives CDR1 WNHNN, CDR2 SYGVQD (reference sequence). CDR3 loop: CARSYQPQHF. CDR3 DNA sequence: TGCGCCAGATCATATCAGCCCCAGCATTTT.

V gene TRBV5-1 combines with J gene TRBJ2-2; 7 positions match TRBD2. The CDR3 sequence is 13 residues long. Germline CDR1 and CDR2: SGHRS and YFSETQ. V lost 6 bases and J lost 3; bases outside the gene matches: 2. The CDR3 bases are TGCGCCAGCAACCGGGGGGACACCGGGGAGCTGTTTTTT. Its protein product is CASNRGDTGELFF.

The chain links TRBV28 to TRBJ2-7, with 9 bases that match TRBD1. CDR1 and CDR2 from the germline V gene are MDHEN and SYDVKM. This CDR3 comprises 12 residues. After removal of 3 bases from V and 12 bases from J, the junction contained 6 bases not matched to a gene. CDR3 nucleotides: TGTGCCAGCAGTTTTAGACAGGGGGGCCCGTACTTC. It translates to CASSFRQGGPYF.

The V call is TRBV24-1, the J call TRBJ2-4; no definite D call. V lost 7 bases, J lost 1 base, and 13 bases lay in between. Germline V gives CDR1 KGHDR, CDR2 SFDVKD. CDR3 length: 15 residues. The CDR3 DNA reads TGTGCCACCAGGGCCCCGACTCGGGCCAAAAACATTCAGTACTTC. This sequence encodes CATRAPTRAKNIQYF.

The chain uses TRBV7-2 and TRBJ2-7, with 7 nucleotides matching TRBD2. The CDR3 has 18 residues. Germline V gives CDR1 SGHTA, CDR2 FQGNSA. The trim removed 2 bases at V and 2 bases at J, leaving 15 bases unmatched. CDR3 in DNA: TGTGCCAGCAGCTTATCGGTCGGGGAGGGTCCTACAACCTACGAGCAGTACTTC. Translation: CASSLSVGEGPTTYEQYF.

The chain employs TRBV29-1 and TRBJ2-1; 7 bases are a match to TRBD2. Germline loops: CDR1 SQVTM, CDR2 ANQGSEA. Trimming removed 6 bases from V and 5 bases from J; junction bases left unmatched: 19. The CDR3 spans 17 residues. The DNA of the CDR3 is TGCAGCGTCGCCGGGGGGTTCAGCGGCCTCGCTAACAATGAGCAGTTCTTC. Residues: CSVAGGFSGLANNEQFF.

The chain links TRBV28 to TRBJ1-1; D gene uncertain. Germline values: CDR1 MDHEN, CDR2 SYDVKM. V was trimmed by 5 bases and J by 1 base, leaving 11 bases between them. The CDR3 runs 14 residues. The CDR3 sequence: CASSPTGWNTEAFF. DNA for the CDR3: TGTGCCAGCAGTCCAACCGGGTGGAACACTGAAGCTTTCTTT.

CDR3 amino acids: CASSEGLAGDNEQFF. The CDR3 DNA reads TGCGCCAGCAGTGAGGGACTAGCGGGGGACAATGAGCAGTTCTTC. The rearrangement joins TRBV10-2 to TRBJ2-1; 13 positions match TRBD2. The CDR3 totals 15 residues. V lost 2 bases, J lost 5 bases, and 0 bases stayed unmatched. Germline CDR1 is WSHSY and CDR2 is SAAADI.

V usage is TRBV5-1 and J usage is TRBJ2-1, with 7 positions matching TRBD1. The CDR3 has 14 residues. V gave up 4 bases and J gave up 8 bases; unmatched junction bases: 9. In germline, CDR1 is SGHRS, CDR2 YFSETQ. CDR3 amino acids: CASSARQGRDEQFF. The CDR3 DNA is TGCGCCAGCAGCGCGAGACAGGGTAGAGATGAGCAGTTCTTC.

This rearrangement joins TRBV7-9 to TRBJ1-2; 9 nucleotides match TRBD1. The CDR3 totals 13 residues. V lost 5 bases to trimming and J lost 8 bases; unmatched junction nucleotides: 6. Germline CDR1 is SEHNR and CDR2 is FQNEAQ (reference sequence). Here the CDR3 DNA reads TGTGCCAGCAGCACCACAGGGGGCGCGGGCTACACCTTC. It yields the protein CASSTTGGAGYTF.

The chain couples TRBV28 to TRBJ2-2, with 9 nucleotides matching TRBD1. This CDR3 has 15 amino acids. Unmatched junction bases numbered 6, after V lost 5 bases and J lost 5 bases. The germline gives CDR1 MDHEN, CDR2 SYDVKM. In nucleotides, the CDR3 is TGTGCCAGCAGTAGCGGACAGGGGCGGACCGGGGAGCTGTTTTTT. Translating it yields CASSSGQGRTGELFF.

The V gene is TRBV9, the J gene TRBJ2-5; 13 bases line up with TRBD2. This CDR3 has 17 amino acids. V was clipped by 3 bases and J by 5 bases; unmatched bases: 10. Per germline, CDR1 SGDLS and CDR2 YYNGEE. The CDR3 spells CASSAGLAGQAWETQYF. The DNA of the CDR3 is TGTGCCAGCAGCGCGGGACTAGCGGGACAAGCGTGGGAGACCCAGTACTTC.